This T cell receptor (beta chain) was recovered during a study of blood T cell repertoires in COVID-19. Study overall: Sites in the United States, Italy and Spain provided acute and convalescent COVID-19 samples.

Some clones are missing from TCRdb's copy, which holds only in-frame ones; the method was immunoSEQ multiplex PCR. The table records under 200,000 clones, roughly 81% of them present only once. The V gene lost 6 bases and the J gene lost 10 bases, with 13 bases spanning the gap. The germline CDR1 and CDR2 sequences are MNHEY and SMNVEV (reference sequence). The CDR3 length is 12 residues. Material: peripheral blood. The chain employs TRBV27 and TRBJ2-1; D remains unclear. This clonotype was obtained from a woman over 75 with acute or convalescent COVID-19. The CDR3 region has the DNA TGTGCCAGCAGCGATAGACTCATAGAGCAGTTCTTC. Residues: CASSDRLIEQFF.